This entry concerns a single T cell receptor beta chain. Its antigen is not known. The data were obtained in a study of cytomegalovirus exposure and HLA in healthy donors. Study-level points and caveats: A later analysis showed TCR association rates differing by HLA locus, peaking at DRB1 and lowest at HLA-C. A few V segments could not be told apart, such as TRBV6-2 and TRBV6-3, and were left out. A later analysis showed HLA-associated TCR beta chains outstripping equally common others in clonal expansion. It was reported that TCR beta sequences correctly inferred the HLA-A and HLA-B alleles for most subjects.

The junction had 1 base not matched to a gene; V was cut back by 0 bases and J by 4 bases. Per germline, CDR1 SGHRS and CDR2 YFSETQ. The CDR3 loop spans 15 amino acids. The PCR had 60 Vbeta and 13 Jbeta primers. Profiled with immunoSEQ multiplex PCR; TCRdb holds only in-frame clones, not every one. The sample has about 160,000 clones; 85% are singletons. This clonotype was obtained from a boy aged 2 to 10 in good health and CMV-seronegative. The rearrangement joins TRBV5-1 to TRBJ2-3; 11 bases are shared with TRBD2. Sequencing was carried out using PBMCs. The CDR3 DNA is TGCGCCAGCAGCTTGGGACTAGCGGGACCAGATACGCAGTATTTT. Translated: CASSLGLAGPDTQYF.